This TCR beta chain was sequenced in a study of blood T cells in healthy people across ages. With a J-beta primer mix and a sample-barcoded 5' primer, a second PCR ran about 7 to 12 cycles. TCRdb independently ran MiXCR on the 5' RACE reads; one entry per CDR3 protein. The table includes 1,300,000 or so distinct CDR3 sequences, 59% detected once. The length of the CDR3 is 15 residues. V was shortened by 4 bases and J by 0 bases, with 10 bases between the two germline ends. Germline V gene data show CDR1 as LGHNA and CDR2 as YNFKEQ. The table lists this clonotype with a few counts. The J gene is TRBJ2-1, the V gene TRBV4-2, with no clear D. The sequence came from a man between 18 and 29 years old in good health. The sample was blood. CDR3 DNA sequence: TGTGCCAGCAGCCCTTCGGTTCTCTCCTACAATGAGCAGTTCTTC. Its protein is CASSPSVLSYNEQFF.